This TCR beta chain was sequenced in a study of control samples from healthy donors and cancer patients. This CDR3 is built from 15 residues. V dropped 3 bases and J dropped 5 bases, with 16 bases sitting between them. CDR1 MDHEN and CDR2 SYDVKM come from the germline V gene. TCRdb keeps only in-frame clones here, not all; method: immunoSEQ multiplex PCR. This sample carries 150,000 or so clones, 80% to 90% of them seen once, and the ten largest clones take more than 1.5%. This receptor was taken from a man aged 18 to 29 in good health. The chain joins TRBV28 to TRBJ2-5, with D possibly matching TRBD1 (6 bases). Sequencing input: blood. The CDR3 loop is CASSFMGAGTETQYF. The CDR3 coding sequence is TGTGCCAGCAGTTTTATGGGGGCTGGTACGGAGACCCAGTACTTC.